The rows below give T cell receptor beta chains drawn from one sample of a study of blood T cell repertoires in COVID-19. The protocol was immunoSEQ multiplex PCR, while the TCRdb copy is restricted to in-frame clones and leaves out a portion. This table holds more than 45,000 clones, around 86% found once. Material for sequencing was peripheral blood. The receptors come from a woman of 80 years or more with COVID-19, enrolled during active disease. Each CDR3 is given with its conserved first and last residue. The order of the fields is D gene, J gene, V gene, clone size, CDR3 protein, CDR3 DNA. D genes are given only for firm matches. Clone size is given for some rows only: seen once, a few or many times, or a class if the clone is expanded.

>TRBD1|TRBJ2-7|TRBV11-2|.
CASSSIRQGFYEQYF
TGTGCCAGCAGCTCGATAAGACAGGGGTTCTACGAGCAGTACTTC
>.|TRBJ1-1|TRBV3-1/TRBV3-2|.
CASSQAASRNTEAFF
TGTGCCAGCAGCCAAGCCGCATCGAGGAACACTGAAGCTTTCTTT
>TRBD1|TRBJ1-1|TRBV18|.
CASSPRQGARFTEAFF
TGTGCCAGCTCACCACGACAGGGGGCGCGGTTTACTGAAGCTTTCTTT
>.|TRBJ2-7|TRBV6-6|.
CASSYGGESSYEQYF
TGTGCCAGCAGTTACGGCGGGGAGAGCTCCTACGAGCAGTACTTC
>TRBD1|TRBJ1-1|TRBV6-6|.
CASRGQGGNTEAFF
TGTGCCAGCAGGGGACAGGGAGGGAACACTGAAGCTTTCTTT
>.|TRBJ1-1|TRBV7-2|once
CASSLVPGGTEAFF
TGTGCCAGCAGCTTAGTTCCGGGTGGCACTGAAGCTTTCTTT
>.|TRBJ1-4|TRBV9|.
CASSVVPGATNEKLFF
TGTGCCAGCAGCGTAGTCCCAGGGGCAACTAATGAAAAACTGTTTTTT
>.|TRBJ1-4|TRBV5-4|.
CASSLAGTTNEKLFF
TGTGCCAGCAGCTTGGCCGGGACAACTAATGAAAAACTGTTTTTT
>.|TRBJ1-5|TRBV19|.
CASSIGREQPQHF
TGTGCCAGTAGTATTGGCAGGGAACAGCCCCAGCATTTT
>TRBD2|TRBJ2-7|TRBV7-9|.
CASSPRTSFYEQYF
TGTGCCAGCAGCCCCCGGACTAGTTTCTACGAGCAGTACTTC
>TRBD2|TRBJ2-7|TRBV11-2|once
CASSLGASGGYEQYF
TGTGCCAGCAGCTTAGGGGCTAGCGGGGGGTACGAGCAGTACTTC
>.|TRBJ1-2|TRBV27|.
CASSLSGVGYTF
TGTGCCAGCAGTTTATCGGGAGTCGGCTACACCTTC
>.|TRBJ1-3|TRBV28|.
CASSLWGAKNTIYF
TGTGCCAGCAGTTTATGGGGGGCTAAAAACACCATATATTTT
>.|TRBJ1-2|TRBV7-2|.
CASSLAAGVAYGYTF
TGTGCCAGCAGCTTAGCAGCGGGGGTTGCCTATGGCTACACCTTC
>TRBD2|TRBJ2-7|TRBV11-3|.
CASSQSAGAYEQYF
TGTGCCAGCAGCCAGTCGGCGGGAGCCTACGAGCAGTACTTC
>.|TRBJ1-3|TRBV18|once
CASSRVDTSGNTIYF
TGTGCCAGCTCACGAGTGGACACCTCTGGAAACACCATATATTTT
>TRBD2|TRBJ2-1|TRBV2|.
CASKGLAGADEQFF
TGTGCCAGTAAGGGACTAGCGGGAGCTGATGAGCAGTTCTTC
>.|TRBJ1-1|TRBV11-2|.
CASSYPWQYDTEAFF
TGTGCCAGCAGCTATCCCTGGCAGTATGACACTGAAGCTTTCTTT
>TRBD2|TRBJ2-1|TRBV19|.
CASSPTSGRAAYNEQFF
TGTGCCAGTAGTCCTACTAGCGGGAGGGCCGCCTACAATGAGCAGTTCTTC
>TRBD2|TRBJ2-3|TRBV6-1|.
CASSDFWASGGTDTQYF
TGTGCCAGCAGTGACTTCTGGGCTAGCGGGGGCACAGATACGCAGTATTTT
>.|TRBJ1-3|TRBV3-1/TRBV3-2|.
CASSRESSGNTIYF
TGTGCCAGCAGCAGGGAGAGCTCTGGAAACACCATATATTTT
>.|TRBJ2-1|TRBV7-9|.
CASSSTTNPFSYNEQFF
TGTGCCAGCAGCTCAACCACAAACCCTTTCTCCTACAATGAGCAGTTCTTC
>TRBD1|TRBJ1-4|TRBV5-5|.
CASSKGGTGREKLFF
TGTGCCAGCAGCAAGGGCGGGACAGGGCGTGAAAAACTGTTTTTT
>.|TRBJ1-2|TRBV5-6|.
CASSLVNGMGGYTF
TGTGCCAGCAGCTTGGTCAACGGGATGGGGGGCTACACCTTC
>.|TRBJ2-1|TRBV9|.
CASSPRGSDYNEQFF
TGTGCCAGCAGCCCCCGCGGTAGCGATTACAATGAGCAGTTCTTC
>.|TRBJ1-6|TRBV5-1|.
CASSLATANSPLHF
TGCGCCAGCAGCTTGGCGACAGCAAATTCACCCCTCCACTTT
>.|TRBJ2-3|TRBV2|.
CASSAVYTQYF
TGTGCCAGCAGTGCCGTTTATACGCAGTATTTT
>.|TRBJ1-1|TRBV6-5|.
CASSYPVGGNTEAFF
TGTGCCAGCAGTTACCCCGTGGGGGGAAATACTGAAGCTTTCTTT
>.|TRBJ1-3|TRBV6-5|.
CASSYVTVYSGNTIYF
TGTGCCAGCAGTTATGTAACAGTCTACTCTGGAAACACCATATATTTT